Included here is one T cell receptor (beta chain) sequence, with context. Antigen specificity is unknown. The sample is drawn from a study of post-analysis software for immune sequencing data. Overall study findings and caveats: Patients showed TRBV5-6, TRBV5-1 and TRBV20-1 among roughly five TRBV segments more frequent than in controls.

Libraries were made from TCR beta cDNA, and they carried unique molecular identifiers. There were about 0.95 to 11 million T cells, and about 500,000 cDNA molecules came from them. TCRdb ran MiXCR on the PCR reads and lists one entry per CDR3 protein. This sample yields roughly 670,000 distinct CDR3 sequences, of which roughly three fifths are seen a single time; approximately 10% belongs to the top ten. The ends were cut back, 3 bases at V and 1 base at J, with 16 bases in the middle. This CDR3 comprises 17 residues. From germline, CDR1 is SGHTA and CDR2 FQGNSA. The source of this sequence is a girl aged 2-9 years with multiple sclerosis. The sequenced material came from blood. The chain couples TRBV7-2 to TRBJ2-1, with TRBD2 as a possible D gene (5 bases). The CDR3: CASSLDRRLVSYNEQFF. CDR3 bases: TGTGCCAGCAGCTTGGACCGGAGGCTTGTTTCCTACAATGAGCAGTTCTTC.